The clone carrying this T cell receptor (beta chain) appeared a single time. These data come from a study of blood T cell repertoires in COVID-19. Across the study: Donors in the United States, Italy and Spain gave samples during acute or convalescent COVID-19.

Looked up from germline, CDR1 is SGHRS and CDR2 is YFSETQ. This CDR3 region has 14 residues. Trimming took 4 bases from V and 4 from J; bases not matched to a gene: 4. As handled by the study authors: Estimates of nucleated cell counts were drawn from the amplification of reference gene primers. Repertoires were generated with immunoSEQ multiplex PCR, while TCRdb's copy carries only in-frame clones and drops some. For V, J and clone size, that table is used; D and trimming come from the DNA. The sample lists 210,000 or so clones, about nine tenths occurring once. This TCR derives from a woman between 55 and 75 years old with acute or convalescent COVID-19. V gene TRBV5-1 combines with J gene TRBJ2-1; TRBD1 matches 8 bases. The sample was peripheral blood. The CDR3 loop is CASSPGQVYNEQFF. CDR3 coding DNA: TGCGCCAGCAGCCCGGGACAGGTTTACAATGAGCAGTTCTTC.